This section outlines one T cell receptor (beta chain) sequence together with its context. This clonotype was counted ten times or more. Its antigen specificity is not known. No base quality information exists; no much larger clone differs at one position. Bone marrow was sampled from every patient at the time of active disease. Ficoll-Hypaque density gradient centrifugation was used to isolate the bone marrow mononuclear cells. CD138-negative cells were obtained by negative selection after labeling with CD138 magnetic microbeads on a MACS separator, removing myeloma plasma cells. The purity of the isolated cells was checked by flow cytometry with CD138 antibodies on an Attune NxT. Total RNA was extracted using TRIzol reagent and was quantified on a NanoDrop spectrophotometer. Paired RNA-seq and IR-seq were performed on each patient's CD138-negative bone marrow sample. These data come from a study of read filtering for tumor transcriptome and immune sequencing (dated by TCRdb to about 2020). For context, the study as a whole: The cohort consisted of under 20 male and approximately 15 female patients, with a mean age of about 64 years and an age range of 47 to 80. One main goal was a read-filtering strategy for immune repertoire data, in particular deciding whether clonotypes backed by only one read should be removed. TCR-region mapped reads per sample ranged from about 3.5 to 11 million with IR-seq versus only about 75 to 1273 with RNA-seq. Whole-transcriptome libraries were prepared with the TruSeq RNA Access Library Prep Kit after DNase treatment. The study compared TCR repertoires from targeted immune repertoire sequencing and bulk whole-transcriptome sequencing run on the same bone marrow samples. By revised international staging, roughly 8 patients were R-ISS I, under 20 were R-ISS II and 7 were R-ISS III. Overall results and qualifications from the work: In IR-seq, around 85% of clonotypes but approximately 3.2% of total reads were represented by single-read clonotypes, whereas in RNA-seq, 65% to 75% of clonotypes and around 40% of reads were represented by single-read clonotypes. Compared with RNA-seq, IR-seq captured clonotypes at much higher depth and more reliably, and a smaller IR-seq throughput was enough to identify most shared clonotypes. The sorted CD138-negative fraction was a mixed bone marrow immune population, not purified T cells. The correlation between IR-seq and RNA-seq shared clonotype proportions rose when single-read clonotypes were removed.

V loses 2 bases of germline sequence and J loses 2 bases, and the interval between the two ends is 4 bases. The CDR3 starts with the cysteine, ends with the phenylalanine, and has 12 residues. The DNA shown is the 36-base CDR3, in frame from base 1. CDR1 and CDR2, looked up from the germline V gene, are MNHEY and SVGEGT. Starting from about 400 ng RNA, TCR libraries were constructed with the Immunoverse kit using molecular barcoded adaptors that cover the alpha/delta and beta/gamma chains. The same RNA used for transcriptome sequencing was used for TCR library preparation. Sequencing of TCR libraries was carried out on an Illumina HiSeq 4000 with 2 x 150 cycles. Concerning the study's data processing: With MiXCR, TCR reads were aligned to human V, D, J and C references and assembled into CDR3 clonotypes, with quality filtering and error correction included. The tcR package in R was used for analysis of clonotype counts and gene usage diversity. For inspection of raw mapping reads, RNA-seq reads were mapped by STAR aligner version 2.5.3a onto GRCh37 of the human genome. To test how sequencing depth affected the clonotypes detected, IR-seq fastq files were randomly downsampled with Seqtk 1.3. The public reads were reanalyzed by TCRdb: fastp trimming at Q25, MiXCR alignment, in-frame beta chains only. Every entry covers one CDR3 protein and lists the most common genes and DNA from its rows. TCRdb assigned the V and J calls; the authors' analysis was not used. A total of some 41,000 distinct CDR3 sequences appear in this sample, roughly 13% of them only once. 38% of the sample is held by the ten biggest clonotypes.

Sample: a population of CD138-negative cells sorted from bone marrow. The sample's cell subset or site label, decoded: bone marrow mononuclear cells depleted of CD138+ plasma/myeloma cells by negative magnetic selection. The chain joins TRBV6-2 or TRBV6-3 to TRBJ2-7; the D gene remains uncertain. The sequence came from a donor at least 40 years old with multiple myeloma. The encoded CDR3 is CASSYVAYEQYF. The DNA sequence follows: TGTGCCAGCAGTTACGTGGCCTACGAGCAGTACTTC.